Below, 32 T cell receptor beta chains from the same sample are listed, as sequenced in a study of cytotoxic CD8 clonotypes in ibrutinib-treated CLL. Profiled with immunoSEQ multiplex PCR; TCRdb holds only in-frame clones, not every one. The table shows 20,000 to 30,000 clones, with more than 65% occurring only once. Sequences were derived from PBMCs, sampled after 12 months of ibrutinib treatment. These receptors originate from a human donor with chronic lymphocytic leukemia.

The rearrangement uses TRBV7-9 and TRBJ1-1; D is unresolved. V lost 3 bases and J lost 2, with 10 bases in between. Germline CDR1 reads SEHNR; CDR2 reads FQNEAQ (reference sequence). CDR3 length: 14 amino acids. Here the CDR3 DNA reads TGTGCCAGCAGCTTCTCGTTTGGAAACACTGAAGCTTTCTTT. Translated, it gives CASSFSFGNTEAFF.

The J gene is TRBJ2-7, the V gene TRBV27; D tentatively fits TRBD1 or TRBD2 (7 bases each). CDR1 is MNHEY and CDR2 is SMNVEV in the germline V gene (reference sequence). The CDR3 contains 16 residues. V shed 0 bases and J shed 2 bases, with 14 bases lying between them. For the CDR3, the DNA is TGTGCCAGCAGTTTATCAGGCAGGGGGGGTACCTACGAGCAGTACTTC. It codes for CASSLSGRGGTYEQYF.

The chain is built from TRBV30 and TRBJ2-7; D uncertain. Trimming took 1 base from V and 7 from J, leaving 17 bases between them. CDR3 length: 14 residues. Germline-derived CDR1 and CDR2 are GTSNPN and SVGIG (reference sequence). The CDR3 DNA is TGTGCCTGGAGTGCTTACCCCTATACGTGGGAGCAGTACTTC. Translation: CAWSAYPYTWEQYF.

The rearrangement uses TRBV9 and TRBJ2-7, with D possibly TRBD2 on 6 matching bases. The ends were cut back, 4 bases at V and 5 bases at J, with 13 bases in the middle. Germline CDR1 SGDLS, CDR2 YYNGEE. The CDR3 consists of 13 residues. CDR3 DNA: TGTGCCAGCAGCTCAATAGGAGGGGACGAGCAGTACTTC. Protein: CASSSIGGDEQYF.

The sample holds a few counts of this clone. This chain connects TRBV9 to TRBJ2-2, with a possible D match to TRBD1 (6 bases). The V gene lost 0 bases and the J gene lost 4 bases, with 13 bases spanning the gap. The CDR3 covers 16 residues. Germline V CDR1 and CDR2: SGDLS, YYNGEE. The CDR3 coding sequence is TGTGCCAGCAGCGTAGCGCTGGGGGCCGCCACCGGGGAGCTGTTTTTT. Its translation is CASSVALGAATGELFF.

This clone occurred once. The rearrangement joins TRBV10-1 to TRBJ2-1; tentative D call: TRBD2 (6 bases). The germline V and J ends were trimmed by 6 bases and 6 bases, with 6 bases remaining between them. Germline CDR1 reads WNHNN; CDR2 reads SYGVQD (reference sequence). CDR3 size: 11 residues. For the CDR3, the DNA is TGCGCCAGCAGGGAGGGCAATGAGCAGTTCTTC. It codes for CASREGNEQFF.

This chain connects TRBV30 to TRBJ2-1, with D tentatively TRBD1 or TRBD2 (5 bases each). V dropped 3 bases and J dropped 1 base, with 13 bases sitting between them. From germline, CDR1 is GTSNPN and CDR2 SVGIG (reference sequence). The CDR3 extends over 15 amino acids. This CDR3 is CAWSTGTGSYNEQFF. Here the CDR3 DNA reads TGTGCCTGGAGCACCGGGACGGGATCCTACAATGAGCAGTTCTTC.

This clone was recorded a few times. The J gene is TRBJ2-3, the V gene TRBV13, with D possibly being TRBD1 or TRBD2 (5 bases each). The CDR3 loop spans 15 amino acids. Trimming took off 3 bases at V and 3 bases at J, with 13 bases between the two ends. Per the germline V gene, CDR1 is PRHDT and CDR2 is FYEKMQ (reference sequence). The CDR3 sequence: CASSLGSWGTDTQYF. The CDR3 bases are TGTGCCAGCAGCTTGGGGTCCTGGGGGACAGATACGCAGTATTTT.

This chain uses TRBV29-1 with TRBJ1-1; tentative D call: TRBD1 (5 bases). CDR3 length equals 13 residues. In germline, CDR1 is SQVTM, CDR2 ANQGSEA. V shed 8 bases and J shed 0 bases, with 13 bases lying between them. The CDR3 reads CSLRSGVNTEAFF. CDR3 nucleotides: TGCAGCCTAAGGTCGGGGGTGAACACTGAAGCTTTCTTT. Full variable domain (outside the CDR3, taken from reference TRBV29-1 and TRBJ1-1): SAVISQKPSRDICQRGTSLTIQCQVDSQVTMMFWYRQQPGQSLTLIATANQGSEATYESGFVIDKFPISRPNLTFSTLTVSNMSPEDSSIYLCSLRSGVNTEAFFGQGTRLTVV.

CDR3 coding DNA: TGTGCCAGCAGCCTCCGACTAGGTTCGGGAAAGGAGCAGTTCTTC. Its translation is CASSLRLGSGKEQFF. The chain couples TRBV5-4 to TRBJ2-1, with D perhaps TRBD2 (6 bases). This CDR3 has 15 residues. Germline CDR1 SGHNT, CDR2 YYREEE (reference sequence). V gave up 4 bases and J gave up 10 bases, with 21 bases separating them.

The gene calls are TRBV2 and TRBJ2-1, with 7 bases fitting TRBD1. The CDR3 covers 14 residues. The V gene end was trimmed by 6 bases and the J gene end by 4 bases; junction bases not matched to a gene: 6. CDR1 and CDR2 (germline): SNHLY, FYNNEI. The CDR3 sequence: CASRVDRAYNEQFF. CDR3 DNA sequence: TGTGCCAGCAGGGTAGACAGGGCATACAATGAGCAGTTCTTC.

This clone was counted between two and nine times. This chain links TRBV7-2 with TRBJ2-7, with TRBD1 matching over 7 bases. The germline V gene encodes CDR1 SGHTA and CDR2 FQGNSA. The junction had 8 bases not matched to a gene; V was cut back by 4 bases and J by 2 bases. The CDR3 spans 15 residues. The CDR3 region has the DNA TGTGCCAGCAGCTACTCCGGGACAGTCCCCTACGAGCAGTACTTC. Protein product: CASSYSGTVPYEQYF.

V is TRBV6-6 and J is TRBJ2-7, with D perhaps matching TRBD1 (6 bases). Germline CDR1 reads MNHNY; CDR2 reads SVGAGI (reference sequence). CDR3 length: 13 amino acids. V was pared by 6 bases and J by 4 bases, with 13 bases between. CDR3 protein: CASSPGQLYEQYF. As DNA, the CDR3 is TGTGCCAGCAGCCCGGGACAACTATACGAGCAGTACTTC.

This clone is medium-sized. This chain joins TRBV6-5 and TRBJ2-7; D tentatively reads TRBD1 or TRBD2 (5 bases each). Germline V gives CDR1 MNHEY, CDR2 SVGAGI. This CDR3 region has 13 residues. V was cut by 5 bases and J by 3 bases, with 11 bases left in between. For the CDR3, the DNA is TGTGCCAGCAGTCCGGGACGGGACTACGAGCAGTACTTC. This encodes CASSPGRDYEQYF.

The chain uses TRBV5-6 and TRBJ1-1; 9 bases match TRBD1. The V segment lost 6 bases and the J segment 5 bases; nucleotides outside the gene matches: 8. Germline CDR1 is SGHDT and CDR2 is YYEEEE. CDR3 length: 14 amino acids. CDR3 sequence (DNA): TGTGCCAGCACCAGAAACAGGGGGCGGACTGAAGCTTTCTTT. Translating it yields CASTRNRGRTEAFF.

This clone was observed a handful of times. The chain employs TRBV4-2 and TRBJ2-3, with a possible D match to TRBD2 (5 bases). V was pared by 4 bases and J by 6 bases, with 8 bases between. Germline V gene lookup returns CDR1 LGHNA and CDR2 YNFKEQ. The CDR3 spans 12 residues. CDR3 bases: TGTGCCAGCAGCCTTGGACTGGATACGCAGTATTTT. Protein product: CASSLGLDTQYF.

The chain couples TRBV27 to TRBJ2-1; 7 bases align to TRBD1. The CDR3 extends over 14 amino acids. The germline CDR1 and CDR2 sequences are MNHEY and SMNVEV (reference sequence). V dropped 3 bases and J dropped 8; count of bases not matched to a gene: 7. The CDR3 DNA is TGTGCCAGCAGTTTCGACCCAGGGGGTCATGAGCAGTTCTTC. Protein product: CASSFDPGGHEQFF.

This clone was counted only a few times. V is TRBV18 and J is TRBJ1-4; D is perhaps TRBD1 (5 bases). CDR1 is KGHSH, CDR2 LQKENI, per germline. The CDR3 runs to 15 residues. Trimming stripped 3 bases from V and 4 bases from J, with 12 bases between. Written as DNA, the CDR3 is TGTGCCAGCTCACCCGTGAGGGGTGGTAATGAAAAACTGTTTTTT. It codes for CASSPVRGGNEKLFF.

The chain couples TRBV28 to TRBJ2-5; 7 nucleotides match TRBD2. The CDR3 is 15 residues long. Germline CDR1 is MDHEN and CDR2 is SYDVKM. V trimming: 2 bases; J trimming: 5 bases; junction bases outside the gene matches: 8. CDR3 nucleotide sequence: TGTGCCAGCAGTTTAAGGGTAGCGGGCCCCGAGACCCAGTACTTC. Translated: CASSLRVAGPETQYF.

The chain has TRBV5-6 and TRBJ1-2; 7 nucleotides line up with TRBD1. V trimming: 2 bases; J trimming: 1 base; junction bases outside the gene matches: 2. This CDR3 contains 14 residues. Germline assignment: CDR1 SGHDT and CDR2 YYEEEE. CDR3 sequence (DNA): TGTGCCAGCAGCTTTCAGGGGGGTAACTATGGCTACACCTTC. Protein: CASSFQGGNYGYTF.

This clone was seen just once. J is TRBJ2-2 and V is TRBV7-2, with D perhaps being TRBD1 or TRBD2 (6 bases each). Germline CDR1 SGHTA, CDR2 FQGNSA. Trimming cost V 3 bases and J 7 bases, with 12 bases left between them. The CDR3 has 14 residues. The CDR3, as DNA: TGTGCCAGCAGCTTGGGGGGCCGGAACGGGGAGCTGTTTTTT. This gives the protein CASSLGGRNGELFF.

The chain is built from TRBV2 and TRBJ1-5; 10 nucleotides match TRBD1. The V gene's germline CDR1 is SNHLY and CDR2 FYNNEI. The CDR3 is 16 amino acids. J gave up 3 bases and V 4 bases, and 6 bases lay outside the gene matches. In DNA form, the CDR3 reads TGTGCCAGCAGTGGAAGGGACAGGGGATTCAATCAGCCCCAGCATTTT. As protein: CASSGRDRGFNQPQHF.

This clone was counted between two and nine times. The chain couples TRBV5-4 to TRBJ2-6, with 8 bases lining up with TRBD1. CDR3 length: 16 residues. Germline V gene sequence: CDR1 SGHNT, CDR2 YYREEE (reference sequence). V was clipped by 4 bases and J by 2 bases; unmatched bases: 5. CDR3 in DNA: TGTGCCAGCAGCACAGGACAGGGTGCTGGGGCCAACGTCCTGACTTTC. Its protein is CASSTGQGAGANVLTF.

The V call is TRBV4-3, the J call TRBJ1-1; tentative D call: TRBD1 (6 bases). Germline assignment: CDR1 LGHNA and CDR2 YSLEER. The length of the CDR3 is 16 residues. The V and J ends lost 1 base and 4 bases respectively, with 16 bases between them. CDR3 DNA sequence: TGCGCCAGCAGCCAAGCGTTGGTTAACAGGGTCACTGAAGCTTTCTTT. Translating gives CASSQALVNRVTEAFF.

This chain uses TRBV30 with TRBJ1-2; the D is unclear. CDR3 length: 15 residues. Trimming removed 0 bases at V and 1 base at J, with 12 bases between. Germline V gives CDR1 GTSNPN, CDR2 SVGIG (reference sequence). The CDR3 sequence is CAWSVSRRDNYGYTF. The CDR3, as DNA: TGTGCCTGGAGTGTCAGTAGGAGGGATAACTATGGCTACACCTTC.

This sequence joins TRBV5-1 and TRBJ2-1; 10 nucleotides line up with TRBD1. Germline V gives CDR1 SGHRS, CDR2 YFSETQ. CDR3 length equals 16 residues. V shed 0 bases, J shed 9 bases, and the junction held 9 bases outside the gene matches. The CDR3 loop is CASSLAPTGGRGEQFF. The CDR3 DNA is TGCGCCAGCAGCTTGGCCCCGACAGGGGGCCGTGGTGAGCAGTTCTTC.

This clone has just a few counts. The CDR3 loop is CSVFAETQYF. The DNA of the CDR3 is TGCAGCGTTTTCGCAGAGACCCAGTACTTC. The chain carries TRBV29-1 and TRBJ2-5, with D uncertain. V was trimmed by 5 bases and J by 4 bases, leaving 5 bases between them. CDR1 SQVTM and CDR2 ANQGSEA come from the germline V gene. This CDR3 contains 10 residues.

This clone was recorded a few times. The genes are TRBV5-1 and TRBJ2-1, with D maybe TRBD2 (5 bases). The CDR3 covers 15 residues. The V and J ends lost 6 bases and 5 bases respectively, with 18 bases between them. The germline V gene encodes CDR1 SGHRS and CDR2 YFSETQ. This chain's CDR3 is CASTIAPAGHNEQFF. The CDR3 DNA reads TGCGCCAGCACAATAGCGCCCGCCGGCCACAATGAGCAGTTCTTC.

The V gene is TRBV11-3, the J gene TRBJ2-1; D unclear. The CDR3 sequence is 13 residues long. The germline gives CDR1 SGHNT, CDR2 YENEEA. V lost 2 bases to trimming and J lost 3 bases, with 5 bases between them. The CDR3 nucleotides read TGTGCCAGCAGCTTAATCAGCTACAATGAGCAGTTCTTC. Encoded protein: CASSLISYNEQFF.

This clone came up a few times. V and J are TRBV11-3 and TRBJ1-1; D might be TRBD1 (5 bases). Per the germline V gene, CDR1 is SGHNT and CDR2 is YENEEA. The V and J ends lost 3 bases and 4 bases respectively, with 24 bases between them. CDR3 size: 18 residues. The CDR3, as DNA: TGTGCCAGCAGCTTCTACGAGCGGGCCAGGGCGGAATCCACTGAAGCTTTCTTT. It encodes CASSFYERARAESTEAFF.

The rearrangement links TRBV11-2 to TRBJ2-1; no definite D call. Trimming removed 4 bases from V and 7 bases from J, with 8 bases in between. Looked up from germline, CDR1 is SGHAT and CDR2 is FQNNGV. This CDR3 has 12 residues. CDR3 sequence reads: CASSWATNEQFF. CDR3 DNA: TGTGCCAGCAGCTGGGCAACGAATGAGCAGTTCTTC.

The J gene is TRBJ1-3, the V gene TRBV9; D remains unclear. CDR3 length: 17 amino acids. CDR1 and CDR2 from the germline V gene are SGDLS and YYNGEE. V lost 0 bases and J lost 0, with 13 bases in between. Here the CDR3 reads CASSVVGDVSSGNTIYF. As DNA, the CDR3 is TGTGCCAGCAGCGTAGTTGGTGACGTCTCCTCTGGAAACACCATATATTTT.